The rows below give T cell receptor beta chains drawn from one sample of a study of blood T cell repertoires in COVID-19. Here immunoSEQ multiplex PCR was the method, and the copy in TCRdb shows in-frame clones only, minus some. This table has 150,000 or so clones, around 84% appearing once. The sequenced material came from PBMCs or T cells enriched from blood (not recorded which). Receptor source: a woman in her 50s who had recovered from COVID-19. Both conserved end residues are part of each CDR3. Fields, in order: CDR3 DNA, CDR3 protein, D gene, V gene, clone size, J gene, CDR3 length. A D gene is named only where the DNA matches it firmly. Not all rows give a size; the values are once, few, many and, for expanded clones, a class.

TGTGCCAGCAGCTTAGCGGGTGGGATTCAGGGCGAAAAACTGTTTTTT,CASSLAGGIQGEKLFF,-,TRBV7-2,-,TRBJ1-4,16
TGTGCCAGCAGCGTACAAGCCGGGAACACTGAAGCTTTCTTT,CASSVQAGNTEAFF,-,TRBV9,-,TRBJ1-1,14
TGTGCCAGCAGCCCGGACATCCAAGAGACCCAGTACTTC,CASSPDIQETQYF,-,TRBV7-8,-,TRBJ2-5,13
TGTGCCAGCAGCGTAGATCTAGCGGGAGTCTCCGAGCAGTACTTC,CASSVDLAGVSEQYF,TRBD2,TRBV9,-,TRBJ2-7,15
TGTGCCAGCAGCTTGGAACTTGGGGGCGCGGATCCTGGGGAGCTGTTTTTT,CASSLELGGADPGELFF,-,TRBV7-6,-,TRBJ2-2,17
TGTGCCAGCAGCGCCGTCCGGGGGATAGCAACTCTCCCTTTGGGCACAGATACGCAGTATTTT,CASSAVRGIATLPLGTDTQYF,-,TRBV9,-,TRBJ2-3,21
TGCGCCAGCAGCCAAGATTGGGGACAGGCCGGGTGGAAAAACATTCAGTACTTC,CASSQDWGQAGWKNIQYF,TRBD1,TRBV4-1,once,TRBJ2-4,18
TGTGCCAGCAGCGTCGACAGTTACACTGAAGCTTTCTTT,CASSVDSYTEAFF,-,TRBV9,-,TRBJ1-1,13
TGTGCCAGCAGCTTTGGATCCACCGGGACAGGGGAAAACATTCAGTACTTC,CASSFGSTGTGENIQYF,TRBD1,TRBV7-2,-,TRBJ2-4,17
TGCAGCGTTGAAGGGCATGCTCAAGAGACCCAGTACTTC,CSVEGHAQETQYF,-,TRBV29-1,-,TRBJ2-5,13
TGTGCCACCAGTGATCCCAGGACTCCGTACAATGAGCAGTTCTTC,CATSDPRTPYNEQFF,-,TRBV24-1,-,TRBJ2-1,15
TGTGCCAGAAGCTTAAAGGAAAGTAGCGGGTGCACAGATACGCAGTATTTT,CARSLKESSGCTDTQYF,-,TRBV7-5,-,TRBJ2-3,17
TGTGCCAGCAGTGGGGGACAGGCCCTCCACTTT,CASSGGQALHF,TRBD1,TRBV27,-,TRBJ1-6,11
TGTGCCAGCAGTTTATCCACCCGGTCGCAGCCCCAGCATTTT,CASSLSTRSQPQHF,-,TRBV28,once,TRBJ1-5,14
TGTGCCAGCAGCCCGACAGGGGGTACGAAAGGCTACACCTTC,CASSPTGGTKGYTF,TRBD1,TRBV3-1/TRBV3-2,-,TRBJ1-2,14
TGTGCCAGCAGCACGCGGGACAGGGGGCGGGAGACCCAGTACTTC,CASSTRDRGRETQYF,TRBD1,TRBV9,-,TRBJ2-5,15
TGCGCCAGCAGCCAAAGGACAGGGACGGGCGAGCAGTTCTTC,CASSQRTGTGEQFF,TRBD1,TRBV5-1,-,TRBJ2-1,14
TGCGCCAGCAGCGCGGGACTAGCGGGGGTCGAGCAGTTCTTC,CASSAGLAGVEQFF,TRBD2,TRBV5-1,-,TRBJ2-1,14
TGTGCCAGCGCGGGAGGTCTCCTTGCAGATACGCAGTATTTT,CASAGGLLADTQYF,TRBD2,TRBV19,-,TRBJ2-3,14
TGTGCCAGCAGCCCCGGGCGGGCCTCCCTCCATGAGCAGTTCTTC,CASSPGRASLHEQFF,-,TRBV7-3,-,TRBJ2-1,15
TGTGCCACCAGGGGAGCGGGAGTGGACACCGGGGAGCTGTTTTTT,CATRGAGVDTGELFF,TRBD2,TRBV24-1,-,TRBJ2-2,15
TGTGCCAGCAGAACGACAGGGCGGAACACTGAAGCTTTCTTT,CASRTTGRNTEAFF,TRBD1,TRBV5-4,few,TRBJ1-1,14
TGTGCCAGCAGTTACTGGGCAGGGGGTGTGAACACTGAAGCTTTCTTT,CASSYWAGGVNTEAFF,TRBD1,TRBV6-2/TRBV6-3,-,TRBJ1-1,16
TGTGCCAGCAGCTTATGGGGCGGTACCGGGGAGCTGTTTTTT,CASSLWGGTGELFF,-,TRBV7-9,-,TRBJ2-2,14
TGTGCCAGCAGTTCCGGCGACAGGGGAAATTCACCCCTCCACTTT,CASSSGDRGNSPLHF,TRBD1,TRBV6-2/TRBV6-3,-,TRBJ1-6,15